A single sample gave rise to the 30 T cell receptor beta chains below, sequenced in a study of a mutant IDH1 vaccine in newly diagnosed glioma (TCRdb year 2021). No antigen has been identified for these receptors. This sample's time point label indicates: week 35, safety follow-up. Every vaccine dose consisted of 300 ug of a 20-mer mutant IDH1 peptide in Montanide, administered subcutaneously together with topical imiquimod. The library was built by means of the immunoSEQ multiplex PCR assay. What TCRdb holds here is the immuneACCESS table cut down to in-frame rearrangements. Part of the clones is not present; checked against another copy, under half of the missing clones reflect an unresolved V gene, and the others are unexplained. The sample yields 45,000 to 50,000 clones; more than 70% were counted once. The ten largest make up 4.5% to 6% of the sample. The material was PBMCs, obtained from a glioma patient whose treatment included an IDH1 peptide vaccine. The receptor source for this set is a middle-aged woman with glioma.

The gene calls are TRBV29-1 and TRBJ1-1; TRBD1 is a possible D gene (6 bases). The CDR3 extends over 12 amino acids. With 7 bases removed from V and 0 bases from J, the gap between germline ends came to 9 bases. The germline V gene has CDR1 SQVTM and CDR2 ANQGSEA. The chain's CDR3 is CSAGQMNTEAFF. DNA of the CDR3: TGCAGCGCGGGACAAATGAACACTGAAGCTTTCTTT.

The chain couples TRBV6-1 to TRBJ1-1; 11 bases agree with TRBD1. CDR1 MNHNS and CDR2 SASEGT come from the germline V gene. The J segment lost 8 bases and the V segment lost 0 bases, leaving 14 bases of the junction unmatched. There are 18 residues in the CDR3. The CDR3 DNA is TGTGCCAGCAGTGAAGCCATAGGGACAGGGGGAACACGCGAAGAAGCTTTCTTT. This sequence encodes CASSEAIGTGGTREEAFF.

The chain links TRBV25-1 to TRBJ2-4; no clear D. The germline gives CDR1 MGHDK, CDR2 SYGVNS. Trimming pared 5 bases from V and 3 bases from J, leaving 14 bases between. This CDR3 spans 15 amino acids. The CDR3 DNA reads TGTGCCAGCAGTCCACTGGGGATCGGCAAAAACATTCAGTACTTC. It encodes CASSPLGIGKNIQYF.

J is TRBJ1-1 and V is TRBV28; tentatively, D is TRBD1 (5 bases). Germline V gene data show CDR1 as MDHEN and CDR2 as SYDVKM. The CDR3 consists of 19 residues. The germline V and J ends were trimmed by 8 bases and 0 bases, with 28 bases remaining between them. CDR3 region: CASPPSPKGSGAMNTEAFF. CDR3 sequence (DNA): TGTGCCAGCCCTCCCTCTCCGAAAGGGTCTGGGGCTATGAACACTGAAGCTTTCTTT.

The CDR3, as DNA: TGTGCCAGCAGCCCCTCCGTCCGGACTAGCGGTGATAATGAGCAGTTCTTC. The encoded protein is CASSPSVRTSGDNEQFF. The genes are TRBV7-9 and TRBJ2-1, with 10 bases identical to TRBD2. The CDR3 covers 17 residues. V shed 5 bases and J 7 bases; nucleotides not matched to a gene: 14. Germline V CDR1 and CDR2: SEHNR, FQNEAQ (reference sequence).

The V call is TRBV4-2, the J call TRBJ2-1, with 7 bases aligning to TRBD2. Germline V lookup: CDR1 LGHNA, CDR2 YNFKEQ. With V trimmed by 7 bases and J by 6 bases, 12 bases remained unmatched. CDR3 length: 15 amino acids. The CDR3 spells CASTLRTSLSNEQFF. The CDR3 DNA sequence: TGTGCCAGCACTCTACGGACTAGTTTGTCCAATGAGCAGTTCTTC.

The chain is built from TRBV19 and TRBJ2-7, with D possibly being TRBD1 (5 bases). The germline V gene encodes CDR1 LNHDA and CDR2 SQIVND (reference sequence). This CDR3 is 16 amino acids long. V was clipped by 0 bases and J by 4 bases, with 16 bases between them. CDR3 sequence (DNA): TGTGCCAGTAGTATAGATCATCGGACCAGGGTATACGAGCAGTACTTC. Protein product: CASSIDHRTRVYEQYF.

The V call is TRBV7-2, the J call TRBJ2-1; D possibly matches TRBD1 or TRBD2 (5 bases each). V gave up 1 base and J gave up 10 bases, with 17 bases separating them. The CDR3 extends over 15 amino acids. Germline V CDR1 and CDR2: SGHTA, FQGNSA. The CDR3 loop reads CASSLGGTGLWEQFF. CDR3 DNA sequence: TGTGCCAGCAGCTTAGGGGGGACGGGGCTGTGGGAGCAGTTCTTC.

V and J are TRBV18 and TRBJ1-2, with a tentative D call TRBD1 (5 bases). This CDR3 region has 16 residues. In germline, CDR1 is KGHSH, CDR2 LQKENI. Trimming shortened V by 3 bases and J by 4 bases, and 18 bases separated the two germline ends. This CDR3 reads CASSPNVLGGSYGYTF. The DNA for the CDR3 is TGTGCCAGCTCACCCAACGTGCTCGGGGGAAGCTATGGCTACACCTTC. Full variable domain (remainder filled in from reference TRBV18 and TRBJ1-2): NAGVMQNPRHLVRRRGQEARLRCSPMKGHSHVYWYRQLPEEGLKFMVYLQKENIIDESGMPKERFSAEFPKEGPSILRIQQVVRGDSAAYFCASSPNVLGGSYGYTFGSGTRLTVV.

The J gene is TRBJ2-7, the V gene TRBV18, with D perhaps matching TRBD1 (6 bases). Germline values: CDR1 KGHSH, CDR2 LQKENI. The V end lost 1 base, the J end lost 2 bases, and 9 bases lay between the germline ends. The CDR3 is 14 residues long. CDR3: CASSPRDNTYEQYF. The CDR3 bases are TGTGCCAGCTCACCACGGGACAATACCTACGAGCAGTACTTC.

V gene TRBV4-1 combines with J gene TRBJ2-5, with a weak D call TRBD2 (6 bases). Trimming removed 1 base from V and 2 bases from J, with 20 bases in between. The CDR3 is made up of 18 amino acids. The germline V gene encodes CDR1 MGHRA and CDR2 YSYEKL. The CDR3 DNA is TGCGCCAGCAGCCAAGCTCCCCCCCGTGCGGGGCTGCAAGAGACCCAGTACTTC. This encodes CASSQAPPRAGLQETQYF.

The V and J genes are TRBV28 and TRBJ1-1; unclear D gene. Germline V gene sequence: CDR1 MDHEN, CDR2 SYDVKM. Trimming left V 3 bases short and J 0 bases short, with 11 bases between. This CDR3 has 15 residues. CDR3 bases: TGTGCCAGCAGTTTGGGAGGGCAGTTGAACACTGAAGCTTTCTTT. Encoded protein: CASSLGGQLNTEAFF.

The genes are TRBV30 and TRBJ2-1; D may match TRBD1 or TRBD2 (6 bases each). This CDR3 is built from 15 residues. Germline CDR1 is GTSNPN and CDR2 is SVGIG (reference sequence). V was pared by 0 bases and J by 9 bases, with 18 bases between. The CDR3 protein is CAWSVRSGGGSEQFF. In nucleotides, the CDR3 is TGTGCCTGGAGTGTCCGTAGCGGAGGGGGTTCTGAGCAGTTCTTC.

This chain links TRBV7-9 with TRBJ2-3; 7 bases map to TRBD2. Germline loops: CDR1 SEHNR, CDR2 FQNEAQ (reference sequence). CDR3 length equals 15 residues. After removal of 4 bases from V and 2 bases from J, the junction contained 6 bases not matched to a gene. CDR3 loop: CASSSRRGFTDTQYF. The CDR3 nucleotides are TGTGCCAGCAGCTCGAGGCGGGGGTTCACAGATACGCAGTATTTT.

The rearrangement links TRBV6-5 to TRBJ2-7, with 12 bases lining up with TRBD2. This CDR3 spans 15 amino acids. The V gene end was trimmed by 4 bases and the J gene end by 2 bases; junction bases not matched to a gene: 3. CDR1 is MNHEY, CDR2 SVGAGI, per germline. The CDR3 nucleotides read TGTGCCAGCAGTTCCGGACTAGCGGGGACCTACGAGCAGTACTTC. Its protein is CASSSGLAGTYEQYF.

The V and J genes are TRBV5-4 and TRBJ2-1, with TRBD2 as a possible D gene (5 bases). Germline CDR1 is SGHNT and CDR2 is YYREEE (reference sequence). V was trimmed by 4 bases and J by 3 bases, leaving 14 bases between them. The CDR3 is 15 residues long. This CDR3 reads CASSPGVSGYNEQFF. CDR3 nucleotide sequence: TGTGCCAGCAGCCCCGGGGTTTCAGGCTACAATGAGCAGTTCTTC.

V gene TRBV14 combines with J gene TRBJ2-1, with 8 bases lining up with TRBD1. Germline-derived CDR1 and CDR2 are SGHDN and FVKESK. The CDR3 runs to 17 residues. V lost 5 bases and J lost 3; bases outside the gene matches: 12. The CDR3 here is CASSFRTGRQYYNEQFF. The CDR3 coding sequence is TGTGCCAGCAGCTTCCGGACAGGGCGGCAATACTACAATGAGCAGTTCTTC.

For the CDR3, the DNA is TGTGCCAGCAGCCAACGAGGGGGTTCCCCCGGGGAGCTGTTTTTT. Its protein is CASSQRGGSPGELFF. This rearrangement joins TRBV4-2 to TRBJ2-2; tentative D call: TRBD1 (6 bases). Per the germline V gene, CDR1 is LGHNA and CDR2 is YNFKEQ. V lost 2 bases and J lost 6, with 13 bases in between. CDR3 length: 15 amino acids.

V usage is TRBV6-6 and J usage is TRBJ2-3; unclear D gene. This CDR3 contains 16 residues. Trimming took off 0 bases at V and 5 bases at J, with 15 bases between the two ends. Germline values: CDR1 MNHNY, CDR2 SVGAGI (reference sequence). The CDR3 coding sequence is TGTGCCAGCAGTTACTCGAACGTCGCGGCCGGAGATACGCAGTATTTT. Translating it yields CASSYSNVAAGDTQYF.

The chain recombines TRBV18 with TRBJ2-3; D perhaps matches TRBD2 (6 bases). CDR1 and CDR2 from the germline V gene are KGHSH and LQKENI. The V end lost 3 bases, the J end lost 3 bases, and 16 bases lay between the germline ends. The CDR3 consists of 16 residues. The CDR3 nucleotides read TGTGCCAGCTCACCTCAACTAGCTACCTCAACAGATACGCAGTATTTT. The encoded protein is CASSPQLATSTDTQYF.

For the CDR3, the DNA is TGCGCCAGCAGCGTCAGGGATGTTGGGAACACTGAAGCTTTCTTT. Its protein is CASSVRDVGNTEAFF. This rearrangement joins TRBV5-1 to TRBJ1-1, with a weak D call TRBD1 (5 bases). V was pared by 4 bases and J by 1 base, with 14 bases between. Germline V gene data show CDR1 as SGHRS and CDR2 as YFSETQ. The CDR3 loop spans 15 amino acids.

The CDR3 DNA reads TGTGCCAGCAGTTTCGGTGAGACCCAGTACTTC. It is translated as CASSFGETQYF. The gene calls are TRBV2 and TRBJ2-5; D remains ambiguous. The germline V gene encodes CDR1 SNHLY and CDR2 FYNNEI. CDR3 length: 11 residues. Between the trimmed V and J ends, which lost 5 bases and 5 bases, there was a span of 6 bases.

This clone was detected only a few times. Germline is not matched at one junction end, which may reflect a read error. The rearrangement joins TRBV7-7 to TRBJ1-1; 9 nucleotides line up with TRBD1. The germline CDR1 and CDR2 sequences are SSHAT and FNYEAQ (reference sequence). The CDR3 covers 13 residues. The CDR3 DNA reads as TGTGCTAGCAGCCCGGGACAGGGAACTGAAGCTTTCTTT. Translating it yields CASSPGQGTEAFF.

This clone was seen once. CDR3: CASSFTSGGTSNEQFF. CDR3 bases: TGTGCCAGCAGTTTCACTAGCGGGGGGACGAGCAATGAGCAGTTCTTC. The rearrangement links TRBV6-5 to TRBJ2-1; 12 positions match TRBD2. The CDR3 consists of 16 residues. The germline V gene has CDR1 MNHEY and CDR2 SVGAGI. Germline trimming cut 4 bases from V and 6 bases from J; bases unmatched to any gene: 7.

The chain has TRBV5-1 and TRBJ2-3; D gene ambiguous. Germline loops: CDR1 SGHRS, CDR2 YFSETQ. CDR3 length: 16 amino acids. V was shortened by 0 bases and J by 3 bases, with 14 bases between the two germline ends. The DNA for the CDR3 is TGCGCCAGCAGCTTGGGGATAGCTTTCCCAACAGATACGCAGTATTTT. Translating gives CASSLGIAFPTDTQYF.

J is TRBJ2-6 and V is TRBV14, with 8 bases fitting TRBD1. V gave up 4 bases and J gave up 0 bases; unmatched junction bases: 8. CDR3 length equals 18 residues. Germline assignment: CDR1 SGHDN and CDR2 FVKESK. CDR3 coding DNA: TGTGCCAGCAGCCTGCGACAGGGGCTGGGCTCTGGGGCCAACGTCCTGACTTTC. This codes for CASSLRQGLGSGANVLTF.

This chain links TRBV19 with TRBJ1-5; TRBD1 matches at 7 bases. Germline V gene data show CDR1 as LNHDA and CDR2 as SQIVND (reference sequence). V dropped 7 bases and J dropped 1; count of bases not matched to a gene: 4. The CDR3 covers 14 residues. CDR3 DNA: TGTGCCAGTACCAAGGGACAGAGCAATCAGCCCCAGCATTTT. It translates to CASTKGQSNQPQHF. Full variable domain (rest looked up from reference TRBV19 and TRBJ1-5): DGGITQSPKYLFRKEGQNVTLSCEQNLNHDAMYWYRQDPGQGLRLIYYSQIVNDFQKGDIAEGYSVSREKKESFPLTVTSAQKNPTAFYLCASTKGQSNQPQHFGDGTRLSIL.

The rearrangement uses TRBV4-1 and TRBJ1-2; D remains ambiguous. This CDR3 has 16 amino acids. V was clipped by 1 base and J by 3 bases, with 15 bases between them. Germline values: CDR1 MGHRA, CDR2 YSYEKL. The CDR3 sequence: CASSQVARDLDYGYTF. CDR3 in DNA: TGCGCCAGCAGCCAAGTGGCGAGGGATTTGGACTATGGCTACACCTTC.

This chain joins TRBV19 and TRBJ2-5; TRBD2 agrees at 8 bases. With 10 bases clipped from V and 4 bases from J, the junction kept 14 bases outside the gene matches. The CDR3 contains 15 residues. Germline assignment: CDR1 LNHDA and CDR2 SQIVND (reference sequence). CDR3 sequence reads: CANNLRAGGGETQYF. The CDR3 coding sequence is TGTGCCAACAACCTGAGGGCGGGAGGAGGAGAGACCCAGTACTTC.

The chain recombines TRBV30 with TRBJ1-1; 8 bases agree with TRBD1. Trimming took 4 bases from V and 6 from J; bases not matched to a gene: 4. The length of the CDR3 is 12 residues. In germline, CDR1 is GTSNPN, CDR2 SVGIG (reference sequence). In DNA form, the CDR3 reads TGTGCCTGGAATGACAGGGGTGCTGAAGCTTTCTTT. Amino acid sequence: CAWNDRGAEAFF. The entire variable domain, with the rest obtained from reference TRBV30 and TRBJ1-1, is as follows: SQTIHQWPATLVQPVGSPLSLECTVEGTSNPNLYWYRQAAGRGLQLLFYSVGIGQISSEVPQNLSASRPQDRQFILSSKKLLLSDSGFYLCAWNDRGAEAFFGQGTRLTVV.